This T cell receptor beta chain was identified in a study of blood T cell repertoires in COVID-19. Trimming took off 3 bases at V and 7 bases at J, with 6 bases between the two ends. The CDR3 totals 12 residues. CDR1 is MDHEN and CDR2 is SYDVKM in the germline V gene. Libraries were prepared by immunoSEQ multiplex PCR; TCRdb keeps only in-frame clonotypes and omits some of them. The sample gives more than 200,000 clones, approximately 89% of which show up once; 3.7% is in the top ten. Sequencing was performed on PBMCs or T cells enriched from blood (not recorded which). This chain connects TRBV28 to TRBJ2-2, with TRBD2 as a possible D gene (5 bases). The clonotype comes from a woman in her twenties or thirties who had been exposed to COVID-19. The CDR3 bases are TGTGCCAGCAGTTTCGGGGTCGGGGAGCTGTTTTTT. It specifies CASSFGVGELFF.